The sequence of this TCR beta chain was determined in a study of blood T cell repertoires in COVID-19. The wider study: The United States, Italy and Spain provided the acute and convalescent COVID-19 samples. Sources were T cells, B-cell-depleted T cells, or PBMCs; the material itself was cDNA or gDNA.

The CDR3 is 13 amino acids. Germline assignment: CDR1 SGHTS and CDR2 YDEGEE. Trimming removed 2 bases from V and 1 base from J, with 6 bases in between. Produced via immunoSEQ multiplex PCR; TCRdb's table is partial and in-frame only. The data contain approximately 200,000 clones, about 85% of them singletons. Input material: peripheral blood. The chain joins TRBV5-8 to TRBJ1-1; no firm D call. This clonotype was sampled from a woman aged 60-70 years who had recovered from COVID-19. CDR3 nucleotide sequence: TGTGCCAGCAGCTTTTTTAGGAACACTGAAGCTTTCTTT. Translated: CASSFFRNTEAFF.